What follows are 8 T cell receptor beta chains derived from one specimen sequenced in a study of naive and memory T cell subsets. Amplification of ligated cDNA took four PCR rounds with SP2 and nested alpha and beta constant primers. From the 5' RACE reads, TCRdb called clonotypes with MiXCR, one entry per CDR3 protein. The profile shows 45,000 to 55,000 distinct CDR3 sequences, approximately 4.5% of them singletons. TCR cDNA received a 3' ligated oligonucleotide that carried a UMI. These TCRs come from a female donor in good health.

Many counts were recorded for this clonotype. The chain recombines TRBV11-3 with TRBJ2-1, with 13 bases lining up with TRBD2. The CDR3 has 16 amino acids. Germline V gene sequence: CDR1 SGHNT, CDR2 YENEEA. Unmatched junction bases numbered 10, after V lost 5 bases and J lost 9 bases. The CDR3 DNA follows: TGTGCCAGCAGCCGATATACTAGCGGGAGGGCCGGTGAGCAGTTCTTC. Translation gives CASSRYTSGRAGEQFF.

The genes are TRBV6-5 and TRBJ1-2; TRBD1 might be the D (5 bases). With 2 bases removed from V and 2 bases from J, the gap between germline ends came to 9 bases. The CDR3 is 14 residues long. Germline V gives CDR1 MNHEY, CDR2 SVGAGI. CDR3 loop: CASSYARDNYGYTF. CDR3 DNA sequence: TGTGCCAGCAGTTACGCCAGGGACAACTATGGCTACACCTTC.

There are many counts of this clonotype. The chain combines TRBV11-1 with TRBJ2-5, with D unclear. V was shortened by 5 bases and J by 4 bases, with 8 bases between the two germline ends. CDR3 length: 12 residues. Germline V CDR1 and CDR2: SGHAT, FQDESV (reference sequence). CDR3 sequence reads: CASSRPRETQYF. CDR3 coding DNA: TGTGCCAGCAGCCGTCCGAGAGAGACCCAGTACTTC.

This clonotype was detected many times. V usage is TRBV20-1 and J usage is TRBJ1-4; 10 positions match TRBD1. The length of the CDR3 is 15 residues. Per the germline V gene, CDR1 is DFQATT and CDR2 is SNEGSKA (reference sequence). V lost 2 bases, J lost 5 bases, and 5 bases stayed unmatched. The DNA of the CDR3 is TGCAGTGCTAGACCCCCGGGACAGGGGAATGAAAAACTGTTTTTT. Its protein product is CSARPPGQGNEKLFF.

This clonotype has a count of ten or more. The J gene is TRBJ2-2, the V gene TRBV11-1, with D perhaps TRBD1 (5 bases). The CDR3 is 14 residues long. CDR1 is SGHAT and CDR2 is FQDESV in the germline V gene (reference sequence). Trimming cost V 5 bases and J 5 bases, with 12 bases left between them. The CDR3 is CASSGAPKTGELFF. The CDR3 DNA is TGTGCCAGCAGCGGGGCCCCCAAGACCGGGGAGCTGTTTTTT. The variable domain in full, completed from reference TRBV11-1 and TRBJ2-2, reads EAEVAQSPRYKITEKSQAVAFWCDPISGHATLYWYRQILGQGPELLVQFQDESVVDDSQLPKDRFSAERLKGVDSTLKIQPAELGDSAMYLCASSGAPKTGELFFGEGSRLTVL.

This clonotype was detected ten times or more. The CDR3 loop is CSARDMTRRVVAGANVLTF. The DNA of the CDR3 is TGCAGTGCTAGAGATATGACAAGAAGGGTCGTGGCCGGGGCCAACGTCCTGACTTTC. The J gene is TRBJ2-6, the V gene TRBV20-1; no reliable D call. Looked up from germline, CDR1 is DFQATT and CDR2 is SNEGSKA (reference sequence). Trimming removed 0 bases from V and 4 bases from J, with 22 bases in between. The CDR3 is made up of 19 amino acids.

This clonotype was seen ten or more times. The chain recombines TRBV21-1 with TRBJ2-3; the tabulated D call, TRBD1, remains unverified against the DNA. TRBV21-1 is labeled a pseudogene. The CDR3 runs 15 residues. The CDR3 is CASSSRDRSTDTQYF. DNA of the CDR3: TGTGCCAGCAGCTCACGGGACAGATCCACAGATACGCAGTATTTT.

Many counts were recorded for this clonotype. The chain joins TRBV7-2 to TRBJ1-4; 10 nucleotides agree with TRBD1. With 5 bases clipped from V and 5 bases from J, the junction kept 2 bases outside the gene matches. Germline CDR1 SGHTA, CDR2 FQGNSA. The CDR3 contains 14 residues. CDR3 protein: CASSRDRGNEKLFF. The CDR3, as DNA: TGTGCCAGCAGCCGGGACAGGGGAAATGAAAAACTGTTTTTT. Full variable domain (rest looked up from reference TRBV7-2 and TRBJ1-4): GAGVSQSPSNKVTEKGKDVELRCDPISGHTALYWYRQSLGQGLEFLIYFQGNSAPDKSGLPSDRFSAERTGGSVSTLTIQRTQQEDSAVYLCASSRDRGNEKLFFGSGTQLSVL.